The 24 T cell receptor beta chains given below trace back to one sample, sequenced in a study of OX40 agonist ivuxolimab in advanced cancers. Clones were sequenced by immunoSEQ multiplex PCR, and TCRdb holds only the in-frame ones, with some missing. The sample lists roughly 56,000 clones, 70% to 90% occurring once. This sample comprised CD4+ or CD8+ T cells sorted from blood, obtained in a trial of the OX40 agonist ivuxolimab. The receptor source for this set is an adult with an advanced solid tumor such as melanoma, head and neck, liver or kidney cancer.

The V gene is TRBV13, the J gene TRBJ2-3; the D gene is possibly TRBD2 (6 bases). Germline V lookup: CDR1 PRHDT, CDR2 FYEKMQ (reference sequence). V shed 3 bases and J shed 0 bases, with 16 bases lying between them. This CDR3 region has 17 residues. CDR3 loop: CASSFAQGGDSTDTQYF. The DNA for the CDR3 is TGTGCCAGCAGCTTCGCCCAAGGAGGGGACAGCACAGATACGCAGTATTTT.

The V gene is TRBV6-5, the J gene TRBJ2-5; tentative D call: TRBD2 (6 bases). Germline loops: CDR1 MNHEY, CDR2 SVGAGI. CDR3 length: 11 amino acids. V was cut by 5 bases and J by 6 bases, with 7 bases left in between. CDR3 amino acids: CASSAGQTQYF. In DNA, the CDR3 is TGTGCCAGCAGTGCGGGACAGACCCAGTACTTC.

The gene calls are TRBV5-1 and TRBJ2-1; D is perhaps TRBD1 or TRBD2 (5 bases each). V lost 0 bases and J lost 12, with 7 bases in between. CDR3 length equals 11 residues. Germline V gives CDR1 SGHRS, CDR2 YFSETQ. CDR3 in amino acids: CASSLEGRQFF. CDR3 nucleotides: TGCGCCAGCAGCTTGGAGGGACGGCAGTTCTTC.

This clone was detected only once. The junction does not match germline at one end; this may be a read error. The rearrangement uses TRBV5-4 and TRBJ2-7; maybe TRBD1 (6 bases). Looked up from germline, CDR1 is SGHNT and CDR2 is YYREEE (reference sequence). This CDR3 comprises 14 residues. The CDR3 here is CASSLTGGSDEQYF. Here the CDR3 DNA reads TGTGCCAGCAGCTTAACTGGGGGCTCCGACGAGCAGTACTTC.

The chain uses TRBV13 and TRBJ2-7; weak D call: TRBD2 (5 bases). The CDR3 is made up of 13 amino acids. Germline V lookup: CDR1 PRHDT, CDR2 FYEKMQ (reference sequence). The V gene lost 3 bases and the J gene lost 3 bases, with 9 bases spanning the gap. The CDR3 region is CASSFGKYYEQYF. For the CDR3, the DNA is TGTGCCAGCAGCTTCGGGAAATACTACGAGCAGTACTTC.

In DNA, the CDR3 is TGTGCCAGTAGCCCAGGACTAGCTTGGGAGCAGTACTTC. It yields the protein CASSPGLAWEQYF. The V gene is TRBV19, the J gene TRBJ2-7, with TRBD2 identical over 8 bases. CDR3 size: 13 residues. The junction had 8 bases not matched to a gene; V was cut back by 6 bases and J by 7 bases. Germline V gives CDR1 LNHDA, CDR2 SQIVND (reference sequence).

The count of this clone is one. The CDR3 spells CASLDLAGPAYEQYF. CDR3 DNA sequence: TGTGCCAGCCTTGACTTGGCGGGACCCGCCTACGAGCAGTACTTC. The gene calls are TRBV28 and TRBJ2-7, with D possibly being TRBD2 (6 bases). Germline V gives CDR1 MDHEN, CDR2 SYDVKM. The CDR3 consists of 15 residues. V lost 8 bases and J lost 2, with 19 bases in between.

The V gene is TRBV27, the J gene TRBJ1-5; no reliable D call. The ends were cut back, 0 bases at V and 0 bases at J, with 12 bases in the middle. In germline, CDR1 is MNHEY, CDR2 SMNVEV (reference sequence). CDR3 length equals 17 residues. CDR3 coding DNA: TGTGCCAGCAGTTTATCGGGCAGCCACTATAGCAATCAGCCCCAGCATTTT. It translates to CASSLSGSHYSNQPQHF.

The chain has TRBV7-6 and TRBJ2-2, with TRBD2 matching over 8 bases. Germline-derived CDR1 and CDR2 are SGHVS and FNYEAQ. V was pared by 6 bases and J by 3 bases, with 12 bases of the junction left unmatched. The CDR3 spans 17 residues. The CDR3 protein is CASSSGVAGRYTGELFF. CDR3 coding DNA: TGTGCCAGCAGTTCCGGAGTAGCGGGAAGGTACACCGGGGAGCTGTTTTTT.

This chain connects TRBV2 to TRBJ2-1; D perhaps matches TRBD1 (5 bases). Germline V gene lookup returns CDR1 SNHLY and CDR2 FYNNEI. Deletions cut 7 bases from V and 10 bases from J, with 8 bases between. The CDR3 sequence is 10 residues long. CDR3 region: CASKGWEQFF. In DNA form, the CDR3 reads TGTGCCAGCAAGGGGTGGGAGCAGTTCTTC.

This chain joins TRBV5-4 and TRBJ2-7; possible D gene TRBD1, 5 bases. The CDR3 is 14 residues long. V lost 4 bases, J lost 2 bases, and 13 bases lay in between. The germline V gene has CDR1 SGHNT and CDR2 YYREEE (reference sequence). CDR3 nucleotides: TGTGCCAGCAGCCCCCAGGACATGCCCTACGAGCAGTACTTC. This codes for CASSPQDMPYEQYF.

Concerning this clone itself: A read error is likely here: a far larger clone is one base away. This chain uses TRBV5-8 with TRBJ2-7, with D tentatively TRBD1 (5 bases). CDR1 is SGHTS, CDR2 YDEGEE, per germline. The V end was cut by 3 bases, the J end by 3 bases, with 16 bases between. The CDR3 contains 15 residues. The CDR3: CASSSSMGQGYEQYF. Here the CDR3 DNA reads TGTGCCAGCAGCTCGAGTATGGGGCAGGGCTACGAGCAGTACTTC.

This chain links TRBV28 with TRBJ2-3; D perhaps matches TRBD2 (5 bases). V lost 5 bases and J 0 bases, leaving 18 bases between the germline ends. The CDR3 has 17 amino acids. CDR1 MDHEN and CDR2 SYDVKM come from the germline V gene. The CDR3 nucleotides are TGTGCCAGCAGTCCTCTCCCGGACTCCGAGAGCACAGATACGCAGTATTTT. Encoded protein: CASSPLPDSESTDTQYF. The full variable domain, completed using reference TRBV28 and TRBJ2-3, is DVKVTQSSRYLVKRTGEKVFLECVQDMDHENMFWYRQDPGLGLRLIYFSYDVKMKEKGDIPEGYSVSREKKERFSLILESASTNQTSMYLCASSPLPDSESTDTQYFGPGTRLTVL.

The CDR3 loop is CASSVDTPYNEQFF. As DNA, the CDR3 is TGTGCCAGCAGTGTAGACACCCCCTACAATGAGCAGTTCTTC. The chain links TRBV2 to TRBJ2-1, with D unclear. V lost 4 bases and J 2 bases, leaving 9 bases between the germline ends. The CDR3 extends over 14 amino acids. Germline CDR1 and CDR2: SNHLY and FYNNEI.

The gene calls are TRBV9 and TRBJ2-7; 14 bases are a match to TRBD2. The J segment lost 4 bases and the V segment lost 4 bases, leaving 7 bases of the junction unmatched. The CDR3 runs 16 residues. Germline V lookup: CDR1 SGDLS, CDR2 YYNGEE. The CDR3 region has the DNA TGTGCCAGCAGCTTTGGACTAGCGGGAGGAATGTACGAGCAGTACTTC. Amino acid sequence: CASSFGLAGGMYEQYF.

The J gene is TRBJ2-1, the V gene TRBV19; D is uncertain. The CDR3 has 15 amino acids. Germline CDR1 and CDR2: LNHDA and SQIVND (reference sequence). V was clipped by 0 bases and J by 3 bases, with 9 bases between them. CDR3: CASSIEQPFYNEQFF. The CDR3 bases are TGTGCCAGTAGTATAGAACAGCCCTTCTACAATGAGCAGTTCTTC.

The chain combines TRBV6-5 with TRBJ1-1, with a possible D match to TRBD1 (5 bases). This CDR3 contains 16 residues. Trimming took 4 bases from V and 3 from J, leaving 18 bases between them. Germline V gene data show CDR1 as MNHEY and CDR2 as SVGAGI. This chain's CDR3 is CASSSSGGELHTEAFF. In DNA, the CDR3 is TGTGCCAGCAGTTCCTCTGGGGGAGAGCTCCACACTGAAGCTTTCTTT.

The chain links TRBV4-3 to TRBJ2-7, with D possibly being TRBD1 (5 bases). The germline V gene has CDR1 LGHNA and CDR2 YSLEER. V lost 0 bases and J lost 1, with 10 bases in between. There are 15 residues in the CDR3. The chain's CDR3 is CASSQDAQDSYEQYF. CDR3 coding DNA: TGCGCCAGCAGCCAAGACGCACAGGATTCCTACGAGCAGTACTTC.

The rearrangement joins TRBV6-1 to TRBJ2-3, with D possibly TRBD2 on 6 matching bases. This CDR3 region has 14 residues. The germline V gene encodes CDR1 MNHNS and CDR2 SASEGT. The V end was cut by 2 bases, the J end by 4 bases, with 10 bases between. CDR3 in DNA: TGTGCCAGCAGTGAAAGGGAGGCCGCAGATACGCAGTATTTT. Amino acid sequence: CASSEREAADTQYF.

The chain recombines TRBV5-1 with TRBJ2-7; 8 positions agree with TRBD2. The germline V gene has CDR1 SGHRS and CDR2 YFSETQ. The CDR3 extends over 13 amino acids. The ends lost 4 bases at V and 3 bases at J; junction bases unmatched: 3. CDR3 bases: TGCGCCAGCAGCGTAGCGGGAAGCTACGAGCAGTACTTC. Its translation: CASSVAGSYEQYF.

The chain recombines TRBV7-9 with TRBJ2-3; TRBD2 matches 15 bases. The CDR3 runs 18 residues. Germline V CDR1 and CDR2: SEHNR, FQNEAQ (reference sequence). V lost 4 bases and J lost 2; bases outside the gene matches: 7. The CDR3 reads CASSSGLAGGGTTDTQYF. Written as DNA, the CDR3 is TGTGCCAGCAGCTCGGGACTAGCGGGAGGAGGGACCACAGATACGCAGTATTTT.

The chain couples TRBV27 to TRBJ1-2; the D is unclear. This CDR3 has 10 residues. Trimming took off 8 bases at V and 5 bases at J, with 6 bases between the two ends. CDR1 is MNHEY, CDR2 SMNVEV, per germline (reference sequence). This CDR3 reads CASGLYGYTF. In nucleotides, the CDR3 is TGTGCCAGCGGGCTTTATGGCTACACCTTC.

The J gene is TRBJ1-6, the V gene TRBV27, with D unclear. CDR3 size: 13 residues. The V end was cut by 3 bases, the J end by 7 bases, with 7 bases between. Germline V gene lookup returns CDR1 MNHEY and CDR2 SMNVEV (reference sequence). The CDR3 reads CASSLGGNSPLHF. The CDR3 DNA sequence: TGTGCCAGCAGTTTGGGTGGAAATTCACCCCTCCACTTT.

This clone was found once. The chain combines TRBV28 with TRBJ2-3; 10 bases map to TRBD2. V was clipped by 6 bases and J by 2 bases; unmatched bases: 11. The germline V gene encodes CDR1 MDHEN and CDR2 SYDVKM. The CDR3 is 17 residues long. The CDR3 DNA reads TGTGCCAGCAGCCCCCTTCTTAGCGGGAGGTACACAGATACGCAGTATTTT. It translates to CASSPLLSGRYTDTQYF.